A selection of T cell receptor beta chains follows, all from one sample in a study of blood T cell repertoires in COVID-19. Here immunoSEQ multiplex PCR was the method, and the copy in TCRdb shows in-frame clones only, minus some. The data hold roughly 150,000 clones, with under 90% observed a single time. The sequencing input was PBMCs or T cells enriched from blood (not recorded which). These receptors all come from a man aged 50 to 60 in a cohort exposed to, infected with or recovered from COVID-19 (not recorded which). Each CDR3 is given with its conserved first and last residue. D genes are given only for firm matches. Rows give clone size only sometimes, using once, few, many, or a class for an expanded clone.

D | length | size | J | V | CDR3 | DNA
TRBD1 | 16 | NA | TRBJ2-3 | TRBV24-1 | CATSAQGQASTDTQYF | TGTGCCACCAGTGCCCAGGGACAGGCGAGCACAGATACGCAGTATTTT
TRBD1 | 17 | NA | TRBJ2-1 | TRBV13 | CASSGTGGGGVYNEQFF | TGTGCCAGCAGCGGAACAGGGGGCGGCGGGGTATACAATGAGCAGTTCTTC
NA | 16 | NA | TRBJ1-2 | TRBV14 | CASSQDLTGLESRYTF | TGTGCCAGCAGCCAAGATTTAACAGGTTTGGAGTCTCGCTACACCTTC
NA | 12 | NA | TRBJ1-5 | TRBV10-2 | CASSEANQPQHF | TGCGCCAGCAGTGAAGCTAATCAGCCCCAGCATTTT
NA | 13 | NA | TRBJ1-1 | TRBV11-2 | CASSSLYGTEAFF | TGTGCCAGCAGTTCGCTTTACGGGACTGAAGCTTTCTTT
NA | 15 | NA | TRBJ2-7 | TRBV5-1 | CASTQGGGTLGEQYF | TGCGCCAGCACCCAAGGGGGAGGGACCCTCGGCGAGCAGTACTTC
TRBD2 | 17 | NA | TRBJ2-5 | TRBV4-3 | CASSQALTGTTQETQYF | TGCGCCAGCAGCCAAGCATTAACCGGGACTACTCAAGAGACCCAGTACTTC
TRBD1 | 14 | NA | TRBJ1-1 | TRBV6-5 | CASSTGTENTEAFF | TGTGCCAGCAGCACCGGGACAGAGAACACTGAAGCTTTCTTT
NA | 13 | NA | TRBJ1-1 | TRBV3-1/TRBV3-2 | CASSQARGTEAFF | TGTGCCAGCAGCCAAGCGAGGGGGACTGAAGCTTTCTTT
TRBD1 | 15 | few | TRBJ2-7 | TRBV4-1 | CASSQDGTGSYEQYF | TGCGCCAGCAGCCAAGACGGGACAGGAAGCTACGAGCAGTACTTC
NA | 16 | NA | TRBJ1-3 | TRBV6-1 | CASSEGWGISGNTIYF | TGTGCCAGCAGTGAAGGTTGGGGCATCTCTGGAAACACCATATATTTT
NA | 16 | NA | TRBJ2-1 | TRBV14 | CASSRPGLPQGNEQFF | TGTGCCAGCAGCCGACCGGGACTCCCTCAAGGCAATGAGCAGTTCTTC
TRBD2 | 15 | NA | TRBJ2-1 | TRBV15 | CATSRDLAGVGEQFF | TGTGCCACCAGCAGAGATCTAGCGGGTGTTGGTGAGCAGTTCTTC
NA | 13 | NA | TRBJ2-7 | TRBV7-2 | CASSLGTGTEQYF | TGTGCCAGCAGCTTAGGAACAGGGACCGAGCAGTACTTC
TRBD2 | 13 | NA | TRBJ2-2 | TRBV6-5 | CASGLLAGGELFF | TGTGCCAGCGGATTACTAGCGGGGGGGGAGCTGTTTTTT
TRBD1 | 15 | NA | TRBJ1-1 | TRBV5-6 | CASRRTGAPNTEAFF | TGTGCCAGCAGGCGGACAGGGGCACCGAACACTGAAGCTTTCTTT
NA | 14 | few | TRBJ1-1 | TRBV7-6 | CASSLVPGTGEAFF | TGTGCCAGCAGCTTAGTTCCGGGAACGGGTGAAGCTTTCTTT
TRBD1 | 14 | NA | TRBJ2-7 | TRBV2 | CASRTGTGEGEQYF | TGTGCCAGCAGGACCGGGACAGGGGAGGGCGAGCAGTACTTC
NA | 14 | NA | TRBJ2-3 | TRBV7-3 | CASSLGASTDTQYF | TGTGCCAGCAGCTTAGGGGCCAGCACAGATACGCAGTATTTT
NA | 12 | NA | TRBJ2-1 | TRBV14 | CASSQVRNEQFF | TGTGCCAGCAGCCAAGTCCGCAATGAGCAGTTCTTC
TRBD2 | 16 | NA | TRBJ2-7 | TRBV2 | CASSVAGGPGSYEQYF | TGTGCCAGCAGTGTAGCGGGGGGGCCCGGGTCCTACGAGCAGTACTTC
NA | 15 | few | TRBJ2-2 | TRBV4-3 | CASSQDYLDTGELFF | TGCGCCAGCAGCCAGGACTATCTTGACACCGGGGAGCTGTTTTTT
NA | 16 | NA | TRBJ1-1 | TRBV30 | CAWRGARVKGNTEAFF | TGTGCCTGGCGGGGGGCGAGGGTCAAGGGGAACACTGAAGCTTTCTTT
NA | 14 | NA | TRBJ1-2 | TRBV9 | CASSVANPGGAGTF | TGTGCCAGCAGCGTAGCTAACCCCGGAGGGGCTGGAACCTTC
NA | 13 | few | TRBJ1-2 | TRBV9 | CASSVQQNYGYTF | TGTGCCAGCAGCGTGCAACAGAACTATGGCTACACCTTC
NA | 15 | NA | TRBJ2-5 | TRBV5-6 | CASSFDKSSPGAQYF | TGTGCCAGCAGCTTCGACAAGAGCTCCCCAGGGGCCCAGTACTTC
NA | 14 | NA | TRBJ1-1 | TRBV30 | CASQRGTTNTEAFF | TGTGCCTCCCAAAGAGGCACAACGAACACTGAAGCTTTCTTT
NA | 14 | NA | TRBJ1-2 | TRBV19 | CASSPRQDFYGYTF | TGTGCCAGTAGTCCGCGACAGGATTTCTATGGCTACACCTTC
NA | 15 | NA | TRBJ1-1 | TRBV11-2 | CASSLDPVGAKGAFF | TGTGCCAGCAGCTTAGATCCGGTAGGGGCCAAGGGAGCTTTCTTT
TRBD1 | 17 | medium-sized | TRBJ2-7 | TRBV27 | CASGYDDRAGRSYEQYF | TGTGCCAGCGGTTACGATGACAGGGCTGGGAGATCCTACGAGCAGTACTTC
NA | 14 | NA | TRBJ2-3 | TRBV4-2 | CASSQDSRGDTQYF | TGTGCCAGCAGCCAAGATAGCCGGGGAGATACGCAGTATTTT
NA | 15 | NA | TRBJ2-6 | TRBV18 | CASSPGQFGANVLTF | TGTGCCAGCTCACCGGGACAATTTGGGGCCAACGTCCTGACTTTC
NA | 15 | NA | TRBJ1-6 | TRBV27 | CASSPRGTPNSPLHF | TGTGCCAGCAGCCCCCGGGGGACCCCTAATTCACCCCTCCACTTT
NA | 12 | NA | TRBJ2-7 | TRBV19 | CASSIGAGPYYF | TGTGCCAGTAGTATAGGGGCAGGGCCGTATTACTTC
NA | 13 | once | TRBJ1-6 | TRBV30 | CAAYPIRRSPLHF | TGTGCCGCATACCCTATTCGGAGGTCACCCCTCCACTTT
NA | 14 | NA | TRBJ1-1 | TRBV6-6 | CASSLVPEDTEAFF | TGTGCCAGCAGTTTGGTCCCTGAGGACACTGAAGCTTTCTTT
NA | 12 | NA | TRBJ2-7 | TRBV6-5 | CASSSTSYEQYF | TGTGCCAGCAGTAGCACCTCCTACGAGCAGTACTTC
TRBD2 | 14 | NA | TRBJ2-5 | TRBV24-1 | CATSDPSGSETQYF | TGTGCCACCAGTGATCCTAGCGGGAGCGAGACCCAGTACTTC
NA | 18 | many | TRBJ2-2 | TRBV18 | CASSPSTHTGTNTGELFF | TGTGCCAGCTCACCATCCACTCATACCGGGACAAACACCGGGGAGCTGTTTTTT
NA | 13 | NA | TRBJ1-4 | TRBV12-2 | CASRIDNNEKLFF | TGTGCAAGTCGCATCGACAACAATGAAAAACTGTTTTTT
TRBD2 | 15 | once | TRBJ2-7 | TRBV27 | CASSQLAGGPGEQYF | TGTGCCAGCAGTCAGCTAGCGGGAGGGCCGGGTGAGCAGTACTTC
TRBD2 | 16 | NA | TRBJ2-2 | TRBV3-1/TRBV3-2 | CASSPGLAGGTGELFF | TGTGCCAGCAGCCCCGGACTAGCGGGCGGGACCGGGGAGCTGTTTTTT
TRBD1 | 12 | NA | TRBJ2-3 | TRBV12-3/TRBV12-4 | CASQGAGDTQYF | TGTGCCAGTCAGGGGGCGGGAGATACGCAGTATTTT
NA | 17 | few | TRBJ2-3 | TRBV5-1 | CASSSLQGVSYTDTQYF | TGCGCCAGCAGCTCCTTACAGGGTGTATCATACACAGATACGCAGTATTTT
NA | 12 | once | TRBJ2-7 | TRBV6-5 | CASAQGPYEQYF | TGTGCCAGCGCCCAGGGGCCCTACGAGCAGTACTTC
NA | 13 | few | TRBJ2-2 | TRBV12-3/TRBV12-4 | CASSPRVAGELFF | TGTGCCAGCAGCCCGAGGGTTGCCGGGGAGCTGTTTTTT
NA | 15 | NA | TRBJ1-5 | TRBV28 | CASIMGGLSNQPQHF | TGTGCCAGCATAATGGGGGGATTAAGCAATCAGCCCCAGCATTTT
NA | 14 | NA | TRBJ2-7 | TRBV7-2 | CASSLARGGYEQYF | TGTGCCAGCAGCTTAGCCAGGGGCGGGTACGAGCAGTACTTC
NA | 13 | NA | TRBJ1-2 | TRBV20-1 | CSASSSQGFGYTF | TGCAGTGCTAGTAGTAGCCAGGGCTTTGGCTACACCTTC
TRBD1 | 16 | NA | TRBJ1-3 | TRBV7-9 | CASSSTGTGVGNTIYF | TGTGCCAGCAGCTCGACCGGGACAGGGGTGGGAAACACCATATATTTT
TRBD1 | 15 | NA | TRBJ2-7 | TRBV5-4 | CASSSPGQIHYEQYF | TGTGCCAGCAGCTCCCCGGGACAGATACACTACGAGCAGTACTTC